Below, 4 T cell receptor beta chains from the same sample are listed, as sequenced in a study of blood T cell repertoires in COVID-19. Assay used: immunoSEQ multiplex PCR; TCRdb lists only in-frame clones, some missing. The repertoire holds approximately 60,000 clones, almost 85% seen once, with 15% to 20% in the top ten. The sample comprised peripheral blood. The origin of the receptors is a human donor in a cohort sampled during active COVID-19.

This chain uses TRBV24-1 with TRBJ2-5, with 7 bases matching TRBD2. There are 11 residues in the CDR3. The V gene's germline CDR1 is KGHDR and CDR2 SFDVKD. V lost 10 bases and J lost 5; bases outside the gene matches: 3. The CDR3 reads CATGGEETQYF. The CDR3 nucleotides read TGTGCCACTGGGGGGGAGGAGACCCAGTACTTC.

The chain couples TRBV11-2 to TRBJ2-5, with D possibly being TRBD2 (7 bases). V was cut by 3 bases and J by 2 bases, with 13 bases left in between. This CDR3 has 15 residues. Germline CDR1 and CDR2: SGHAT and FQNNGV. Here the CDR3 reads CASSFFGGAQETQYF. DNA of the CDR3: TGTGCCAGCAGCTTTTTTGGGGGGGCGCAAGAGACCCAGTACTTC.

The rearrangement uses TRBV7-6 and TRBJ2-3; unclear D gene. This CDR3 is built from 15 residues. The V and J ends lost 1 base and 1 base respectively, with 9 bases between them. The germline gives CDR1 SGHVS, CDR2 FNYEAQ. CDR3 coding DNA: TGTGCCAGCAGCTTAGGGCGGATCGGCACAGATACGCAGTATTTT. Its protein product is CASSLGRIGTDTQYF. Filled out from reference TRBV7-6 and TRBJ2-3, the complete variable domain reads GAGVSQSPRYKVTKRGQDVALRCDPISGHVSLYWYRQALGQGPEFLTYFNYEAQQDKSGLPNDRFSAERPEGSISTLTIQRTEQRDSAMYRCASSLGRIGTDTQYFGPGTRLTVL.

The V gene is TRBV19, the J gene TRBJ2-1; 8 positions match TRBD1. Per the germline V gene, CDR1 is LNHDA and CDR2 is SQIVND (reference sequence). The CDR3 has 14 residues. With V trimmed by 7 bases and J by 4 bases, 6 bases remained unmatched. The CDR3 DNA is TGTGCCAGTAATACCGGGACAGGATACAATGAGCAGTTCTTC. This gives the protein CASNTGTGYNEQFF.